The sequence of this T cell receptor (beta chain) was determined in a study of blood T cell repertoires in COVID-19. Clones were sequenced by immunoSEQ multiplex PCR, and TCRdb holds only the in-frame ones, with some missing. In the table there are roughly 100,000 clones, 80% to 85% of which are singletons. In germline, CDR1 is MDHEN, CDR2 SYDVKM. Trimming at V came to 6 bases and at J to 7 bases, leaving 11 bases not matched to a gene. The CDR3 covers 15 residues. The TCR comes from an elderly woman with acute or convalescent COVID-19. The V gene is TRBV28, the J gene TRBJ2-2; 7 bases line up with TRBD1. The sequenced sample was peripheral blood. The CDR3 here is CASRKGDREYGELFF. CDR3 coding DNA: TGTGCCAGCAGAAAGGGAGACAGGGAGTACGGGGAGCTGTTTTTT.